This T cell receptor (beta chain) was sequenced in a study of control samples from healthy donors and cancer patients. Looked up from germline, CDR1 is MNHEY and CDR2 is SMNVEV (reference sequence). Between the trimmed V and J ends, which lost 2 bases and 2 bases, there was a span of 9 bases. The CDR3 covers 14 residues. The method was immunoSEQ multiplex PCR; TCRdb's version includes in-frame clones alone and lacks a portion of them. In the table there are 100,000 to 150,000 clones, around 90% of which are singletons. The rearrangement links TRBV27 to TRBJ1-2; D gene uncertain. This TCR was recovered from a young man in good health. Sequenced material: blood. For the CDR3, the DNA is TGTGCCAGCAGTTTAGCGGCCGGGAACTATGGCTACACCTTC. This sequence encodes CASSLAAGNYGYTF.